The entry below gives a single T cell receptor (beta chain) sequence along with its context. Its cognate antigen has yet to be identified. Base qualities are not at hand, and no much larger clone is one base apart. These data are taken from a study of metastatic and nonmetastatic thyroid tumors (dated by TCRdb to 2019 to 2021). At the level of the whole study: Repertoires from peripheral blood and from tumor or nodule tissue samples of malignant and benign thyroid patients were compared. The research as a whole found: TCR beta diversity was reported as significantly higher in malignant tumors than in benign nodules, in both blood and tumor samples.

The germline V gene sets CDR1 to SNHLY and CDR2 to FYNNEI. The V and J ends are trimmed by 10 bases and 0 bases, leaving 18 bases between them. The CDR3 runs 16 residues from the cysteine to the phenylalanine. Of the read, only the CDR3 DNA is kept; its 48 bases are in frame from base 1. The library came from PCR. The data were produced on an Illumina HiSeq 4000. The TCR beta-chain CDR3 region of each patient was profiled by high-throughput sequencing. On the study's bioinformatics: Drawing on CDR3 differences between clinicopathological groups, the researchers built a classifier meant to tell apart patients with distant-metastatic papillary thyroid cancer. Repertoire diversity was assessed with the Shannon index, and tumor-blood repertoire similarity with the Morisita-Horn index. TCRdb reprocessing: public reads trimmed at Q25 with fastp, clones called with MiXCR, in-frame beta chains kept. The V and J calls and clone size come from TCRdb's table, not from the authors' own analysis. Here the sample has fewer than 40,000 clones; about 19% occur a single time. Of the sample, roughly 13% falls within the top ten clones.

No treatment had been received by any patient before thyroid surgery. Using T-cell receptor beta sequencing, the researchers looked back retrospectively at clinical samples from patients, gathered between about 2011 and 2018. The chain couples TRBV2 to TRBJ2-2; no confident D gene assignment can be made. The TCR originated in a female donor with papillary thyroid cancer or a benign thyroid nodule (not recorded which). Some clones in this sample may be carry-over from other donors' samples. Sequences were obtained from tumor tissue. The CDR3 reads as follows: CATRGTIRANTGELFF. The DNA reads TGTGCCACTAGAGGTACTATTCGCGCGAACACCGGGGAGCTGTTTTTT.